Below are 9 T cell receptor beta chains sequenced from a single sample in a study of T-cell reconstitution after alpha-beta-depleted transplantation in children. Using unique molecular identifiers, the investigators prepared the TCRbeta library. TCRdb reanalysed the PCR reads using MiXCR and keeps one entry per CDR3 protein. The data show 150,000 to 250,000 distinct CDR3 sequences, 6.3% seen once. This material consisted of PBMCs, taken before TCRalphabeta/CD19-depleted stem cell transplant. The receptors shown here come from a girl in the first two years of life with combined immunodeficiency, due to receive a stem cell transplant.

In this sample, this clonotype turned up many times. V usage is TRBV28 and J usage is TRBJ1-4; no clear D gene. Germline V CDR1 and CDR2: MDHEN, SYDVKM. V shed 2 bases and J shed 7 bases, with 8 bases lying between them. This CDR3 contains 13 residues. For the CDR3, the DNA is TGTGCCAGCAGTTTACGGAATGGTGAAAAACTGTTTTTT. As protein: CASSLRNGEKLFF.

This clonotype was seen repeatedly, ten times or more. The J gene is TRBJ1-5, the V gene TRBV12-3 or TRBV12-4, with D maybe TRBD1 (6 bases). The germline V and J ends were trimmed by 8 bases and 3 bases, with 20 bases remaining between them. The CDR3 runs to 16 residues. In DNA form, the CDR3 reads TGTGCCAGCTCAAATTCTTTCAGGGGAAACAATCAGCCCCAGCATTTT. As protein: CASSNSFRGNNQPQHF.

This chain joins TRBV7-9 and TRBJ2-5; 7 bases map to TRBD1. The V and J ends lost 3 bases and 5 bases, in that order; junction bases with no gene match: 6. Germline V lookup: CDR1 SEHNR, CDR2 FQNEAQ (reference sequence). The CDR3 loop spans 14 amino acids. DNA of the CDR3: TGTGCCAGCAGCTTTGAGAACAGGGGCGAGACCCAGTACTTC. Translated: CASSFENRGETQYF. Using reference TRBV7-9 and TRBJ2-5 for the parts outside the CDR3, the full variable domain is DTGVSQNPRHKITKRGQNVTFRCDPISEHNRLYWYRQTLGQGPEFLTYFQNEAQLEKSRLLSDRFSAERPKGSFSTLEIQRTEQGDSAMYLCASSFENRGETQYFGPGTRLLVL.

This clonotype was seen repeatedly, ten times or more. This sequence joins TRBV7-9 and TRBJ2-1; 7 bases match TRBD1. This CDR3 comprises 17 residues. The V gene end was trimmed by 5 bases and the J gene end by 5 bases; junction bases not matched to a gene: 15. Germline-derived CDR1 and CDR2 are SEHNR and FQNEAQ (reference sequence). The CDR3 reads CASSPWTGQYQNNEQFF. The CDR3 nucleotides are TGTGCCAGCAGCCCATGGACAGGCCAATACCAGAACAATGAGCAGTTCTTC. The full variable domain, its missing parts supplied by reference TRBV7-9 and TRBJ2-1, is DTGVSQNPRHKITKRGQNVTFRCDPISEHNRLYWYRQTLGQGPEFLTYFQNEAQLEKSRLLSDRFSAERPKGSFSTLEIQRTEQGDSAMYLCASSPWTGQYQNNEQFFGPGTRLTVL.

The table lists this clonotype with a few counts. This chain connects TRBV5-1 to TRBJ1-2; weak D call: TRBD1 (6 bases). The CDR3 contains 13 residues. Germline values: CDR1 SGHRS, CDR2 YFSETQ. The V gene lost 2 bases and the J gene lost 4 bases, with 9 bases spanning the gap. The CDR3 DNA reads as TGCGCCAGCAGCTTAGGGGGGGCCTATGGCTACACCTTC. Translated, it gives CASSLGGAYGYTF.

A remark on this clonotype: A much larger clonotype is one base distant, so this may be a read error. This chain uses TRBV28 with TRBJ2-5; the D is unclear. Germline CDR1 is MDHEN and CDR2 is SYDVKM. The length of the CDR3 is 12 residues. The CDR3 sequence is CASSFEEEAQYF. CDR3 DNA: TGTGCCAGCAGTTTTGAGGAAGAGGCCCAGTACTTC. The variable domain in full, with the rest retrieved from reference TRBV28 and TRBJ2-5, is DVKVTQSSRYLVKRTGEKVFLECVQDMDHENMFWYRQDPGLGLRLIYFSYDVKMKEKGDIPEGYSVSREKKERFSLILESASTNQTSMYLCASSFEEEAQYFGPGTRLLVL.

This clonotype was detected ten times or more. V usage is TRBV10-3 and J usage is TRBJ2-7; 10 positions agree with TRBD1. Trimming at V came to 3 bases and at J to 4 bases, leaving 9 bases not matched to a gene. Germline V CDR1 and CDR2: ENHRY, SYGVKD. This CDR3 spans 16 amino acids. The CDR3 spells CAISEAPGQGNYEQYF. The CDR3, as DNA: TGTGCCATCAGTGAAGCTCCGGGACAGGGGAATTACGAGCAGTACTTC.

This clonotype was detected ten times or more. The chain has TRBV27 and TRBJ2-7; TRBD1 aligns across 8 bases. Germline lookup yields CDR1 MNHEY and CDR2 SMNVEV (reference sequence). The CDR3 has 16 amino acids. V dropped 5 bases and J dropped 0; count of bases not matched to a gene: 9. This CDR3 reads CASSPGTGGSSYEQYF. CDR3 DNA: TGTGCCAGCAGTCCGGGGACAGGTGGAAGCTCCTACGAGCAGTACTTC.

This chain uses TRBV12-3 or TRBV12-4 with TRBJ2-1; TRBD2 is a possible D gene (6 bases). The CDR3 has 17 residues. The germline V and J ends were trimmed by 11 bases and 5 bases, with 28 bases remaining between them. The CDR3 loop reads CALSLRGLSGRHNEQFF. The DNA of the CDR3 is TGTGCCCTCAGTTTAAGGGGCCTGAGCGGGCGTCACAATGAGCAGTTCTTC.